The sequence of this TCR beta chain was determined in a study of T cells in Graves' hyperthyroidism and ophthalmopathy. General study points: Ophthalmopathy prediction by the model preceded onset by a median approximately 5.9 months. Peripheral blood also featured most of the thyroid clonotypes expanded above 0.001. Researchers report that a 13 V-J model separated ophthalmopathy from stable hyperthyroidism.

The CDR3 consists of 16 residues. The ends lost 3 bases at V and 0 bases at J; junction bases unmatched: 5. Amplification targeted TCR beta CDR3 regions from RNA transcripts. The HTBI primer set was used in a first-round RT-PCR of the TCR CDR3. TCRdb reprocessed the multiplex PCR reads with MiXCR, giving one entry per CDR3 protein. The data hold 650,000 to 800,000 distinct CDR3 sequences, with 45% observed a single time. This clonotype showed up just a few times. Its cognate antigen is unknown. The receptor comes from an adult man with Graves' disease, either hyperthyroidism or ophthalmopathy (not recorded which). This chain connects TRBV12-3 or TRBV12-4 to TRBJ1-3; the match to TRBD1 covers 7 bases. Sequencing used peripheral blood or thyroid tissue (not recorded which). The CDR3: CASSFIGTDSGNTIYF. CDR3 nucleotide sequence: TGTGCCAGCAGTTTTATCGGGACAGACTCTGGAAACACCATATATTTT.